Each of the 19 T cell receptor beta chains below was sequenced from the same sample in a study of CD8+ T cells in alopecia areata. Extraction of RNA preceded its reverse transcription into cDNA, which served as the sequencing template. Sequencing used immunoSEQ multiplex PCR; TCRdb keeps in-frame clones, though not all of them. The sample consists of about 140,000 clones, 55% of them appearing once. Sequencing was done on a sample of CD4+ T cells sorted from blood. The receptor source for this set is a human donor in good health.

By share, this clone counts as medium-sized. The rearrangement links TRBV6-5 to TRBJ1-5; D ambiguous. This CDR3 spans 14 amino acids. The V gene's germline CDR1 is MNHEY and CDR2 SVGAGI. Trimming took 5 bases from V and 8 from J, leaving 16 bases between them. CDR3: CASSVTVQSEPQHF. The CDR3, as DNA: TGTGCCAGCAGTGTTACAGTCCAATCTGAGCCCCAGCATTTT.

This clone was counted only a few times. This CDR3 reads CASSQPTGGGRNTIYF. The CDR3 DNA reads as TGCGCCAGCAGCCAACCGACAGGGGGAGGGAGAAACACCATATATTTT. The V and J genes are TRBV4-1 and TRBJ1-3, with 9 bases that match TRBD1. From germline, CDR1 is MGHRA and CDR2 YSYEKL. The CDR3 extends over 16 amino acids. V trimming: 2 bases; J trimming: 5 bases; junction bases outside the gene matches: 7.

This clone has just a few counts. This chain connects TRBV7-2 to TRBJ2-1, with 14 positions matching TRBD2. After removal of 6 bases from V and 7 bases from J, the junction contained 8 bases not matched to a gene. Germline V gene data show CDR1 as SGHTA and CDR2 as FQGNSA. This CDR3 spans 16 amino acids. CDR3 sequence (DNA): TGTGCCAGCAGGCGGACTAGCGGGAGGAGTGGAAATGAGCAGTTCTTC. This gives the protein CASRRTSGRSGNEQFF.

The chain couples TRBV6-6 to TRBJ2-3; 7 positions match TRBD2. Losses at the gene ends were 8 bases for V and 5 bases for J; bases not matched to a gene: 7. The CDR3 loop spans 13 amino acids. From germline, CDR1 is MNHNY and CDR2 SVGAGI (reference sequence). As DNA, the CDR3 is TGTGCCAGCCTGGCGGGAGCTGTAGATACGCAGTATTTT. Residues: CASLAGAVDTQYF.

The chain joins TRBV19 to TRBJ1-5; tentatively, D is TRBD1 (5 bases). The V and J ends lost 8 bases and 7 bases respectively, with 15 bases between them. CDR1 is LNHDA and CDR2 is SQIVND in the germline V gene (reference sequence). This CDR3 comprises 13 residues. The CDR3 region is CASLSTGEQPQHF. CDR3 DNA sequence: TGTGCCAGTCTGTCTACGGGGGAACAGCCCCAGCATTTT. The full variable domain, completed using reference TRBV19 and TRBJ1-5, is DGGITQSPKYLFRKEGQNVTLSCEQNLNHDAMYWYRQDPGQGLRLIYYSQIVNDFQKGDIAEGYSVSREKKESFPLTVTSAQKNPTAFYLCASLSTGEQPQHFGDGTRLSIL.

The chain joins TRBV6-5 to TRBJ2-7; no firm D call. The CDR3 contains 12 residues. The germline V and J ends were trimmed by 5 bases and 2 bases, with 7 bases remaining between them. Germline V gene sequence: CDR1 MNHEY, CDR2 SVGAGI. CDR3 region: CASSSFPYEQYF. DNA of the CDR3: TGTGCCAGCAGTAGCTTTCCCTACGAGCAGTACTTC.

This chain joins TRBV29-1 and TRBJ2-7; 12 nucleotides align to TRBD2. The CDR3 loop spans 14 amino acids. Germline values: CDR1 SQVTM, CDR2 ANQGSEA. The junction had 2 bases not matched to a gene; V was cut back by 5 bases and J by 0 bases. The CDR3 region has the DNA TGCAGCGTTCGACTAGCGGGAGCCTCCTACGAGCAGTACTTC. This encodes CSVRLAGASYEQYF.

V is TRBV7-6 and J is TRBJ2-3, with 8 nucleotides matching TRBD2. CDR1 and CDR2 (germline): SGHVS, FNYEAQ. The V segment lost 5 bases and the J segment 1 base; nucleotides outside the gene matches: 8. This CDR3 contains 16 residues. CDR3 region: CASSPTLAERTDTQYF. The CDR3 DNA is TGTGCCAGCAGCCCAACACTAGCGGAACGCACAGATACGCAGTATTTT.

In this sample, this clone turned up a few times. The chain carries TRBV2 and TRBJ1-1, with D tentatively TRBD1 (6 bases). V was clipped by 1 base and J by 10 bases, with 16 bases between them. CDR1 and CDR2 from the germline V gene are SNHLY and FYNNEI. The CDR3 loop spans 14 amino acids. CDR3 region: CASSEGGGPGGAFF. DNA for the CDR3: TGTGCCAGCAGTGAAGGGGGGGGGCCTGGAGGAGCTTTCTTT.

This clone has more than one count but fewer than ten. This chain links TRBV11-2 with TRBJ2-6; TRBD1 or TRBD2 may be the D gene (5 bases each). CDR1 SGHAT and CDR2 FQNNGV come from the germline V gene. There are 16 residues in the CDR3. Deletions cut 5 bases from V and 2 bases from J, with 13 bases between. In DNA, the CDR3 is TGTGCCAGCAGCCATCAGGGAGTACCTGGGGCCAACGTCCTGACTTTC. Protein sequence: CASSHQGVPGANVLTF.

The CDR3 sequence is CASSEQQQYTDTQYF. CDR3 sequence (DNA): TGTGCCAGCAGTGAACAGCAGCAATACACAGATACGCAGTATTTT. The chain employs TRBV6-1 and TRBJ2-3; D not certain. Per germline, CDR1 MNHNS and CDR2 SASEGT. This CDR3 region has 15 residues. The V end was cut by 2 bases, the J end by 2 bases, with 11 bases between.

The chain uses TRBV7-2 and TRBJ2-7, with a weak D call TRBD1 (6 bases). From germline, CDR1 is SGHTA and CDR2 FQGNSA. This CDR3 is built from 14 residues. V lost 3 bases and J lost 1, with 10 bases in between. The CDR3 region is CASSLTGVSYEQYF. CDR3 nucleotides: TGTGCCAGCAGCTTGACAGGCGTTTCCTACGAGCAGTACTTC.

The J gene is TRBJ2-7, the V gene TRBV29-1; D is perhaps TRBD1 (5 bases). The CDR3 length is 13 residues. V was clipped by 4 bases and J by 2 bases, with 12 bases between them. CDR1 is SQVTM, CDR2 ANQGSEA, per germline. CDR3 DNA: TGCAGCGTTGGGGAAGCCAGGGCCTACGAGCAGTACTTC. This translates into CSVGEARAYEQYF.

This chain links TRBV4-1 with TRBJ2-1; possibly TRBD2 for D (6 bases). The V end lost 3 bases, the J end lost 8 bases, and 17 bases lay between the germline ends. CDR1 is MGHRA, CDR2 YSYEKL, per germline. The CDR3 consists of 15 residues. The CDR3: CASSQISTRPYEQFF. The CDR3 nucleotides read TGCGCCAGCAGCCAGATTTCGACTAGACCCTATGAGCAGTTCTTC.

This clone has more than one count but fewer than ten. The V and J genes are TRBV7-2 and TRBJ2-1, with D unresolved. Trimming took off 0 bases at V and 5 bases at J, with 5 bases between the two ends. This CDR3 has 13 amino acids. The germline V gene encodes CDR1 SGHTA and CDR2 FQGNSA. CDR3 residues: CASSLATDNEQFF. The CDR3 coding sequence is TGTGCCAGCAGCTTAGCAACCGACAATGAGCAGTTCTTC.

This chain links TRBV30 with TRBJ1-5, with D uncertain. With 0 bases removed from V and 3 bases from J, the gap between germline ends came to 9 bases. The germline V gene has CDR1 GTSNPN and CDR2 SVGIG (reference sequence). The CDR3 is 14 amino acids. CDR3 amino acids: CAWSVGRANQPQHF. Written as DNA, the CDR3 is TGTGCCTGGAGTGTGGGAAGGGCCAATCAGCCCCAGCATTTT.

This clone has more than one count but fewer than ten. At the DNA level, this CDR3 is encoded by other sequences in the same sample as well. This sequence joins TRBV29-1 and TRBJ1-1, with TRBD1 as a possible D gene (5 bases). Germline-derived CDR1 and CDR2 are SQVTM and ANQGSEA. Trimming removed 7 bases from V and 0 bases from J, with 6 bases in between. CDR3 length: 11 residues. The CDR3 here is CSAGVNTEAFF. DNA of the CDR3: TGCAGCGCGGGGGTGAACACTGAAGCTTTCTTT.

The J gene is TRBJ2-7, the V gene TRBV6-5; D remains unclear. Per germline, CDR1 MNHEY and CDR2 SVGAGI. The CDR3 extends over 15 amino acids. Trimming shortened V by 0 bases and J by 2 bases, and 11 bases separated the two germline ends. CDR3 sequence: CASSYSTALPYEQYF. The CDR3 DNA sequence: TGTGCCAGCAGTTACTCGACCGCTTTACCCTACGAGCAGTACTTC.

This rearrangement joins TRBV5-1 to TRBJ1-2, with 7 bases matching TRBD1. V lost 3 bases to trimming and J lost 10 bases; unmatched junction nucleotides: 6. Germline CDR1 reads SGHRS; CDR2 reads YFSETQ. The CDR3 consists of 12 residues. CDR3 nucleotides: TGCGCCAGCAGCTATACAGGGGCTGACTACACCTTC. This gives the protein CASSYTGADYTF.